This T cell receptor (beta chain) was identified in a study of T cell responses to AZD1222 COVID-19 vaccine. Per germline, CDR1 MDHEN and CDR2 SYDVKM. This CDR3 spans 15 amino acids. Trimming took 3 bases from V and 5 from J, leaving 17 bases between them. Findings and caveats of the study: Among AZD1222 vaccinees, only 5 to 7 were seropositive at baseline. Reports indicate that nearly half of spike-specific TCRs are directed at unmutated variant regions. Two AZD1222 administrations were followed by greater Spike-specific TCR breadth and depth.

This clone was found a few times. What it binds is unknown. The repertoire was sequenced with immunoSEQ multiplex PCR; TCRdb's copy has only in-frame clones and lacks some. The repertoire holds approximately 110,000 clones, with around 93% as singletons. The chain has TRBV28 and TRBJ2-7, with D possibly being TRBD2 (6 bases). The sequencing used peripheral blood, collected 28 days after the second AZD1222 dose. The TCR sequence derives from an adult who received the AZD1222 COVID-19 vaccine. Here the CDR3 DNA reads TGTGCCAGCAGTTTTGGGGGGAATAGTAGGGACGAGCAGTACTTC. Protein sequence: CASSFGGNSRDEQYF.